This T cell receptor beta chain emerged from a study of Graves' ophthalmopathy and Graves' hyperthyroidism. The CDR3 covers 14 residues. The V gene's germline CDR1 is SNHLY and CDR2 FYNNEI. The V end was cut by 7 bases, the J end by 4 bases, with 16 bases between. CDR3 regions of TCR beta were amplified from RNA transcripts. After a first-round RT-PCR with HTBI primers, a second-round multiplex PCR was run. TCRdb called the multiplex PCR reads again in MiXCR, with one record for every CDR3 protein. The sample lists approximately 1.2 million distinct CDR3 sequences, about two fifths occurring once. This clonotype occurred a few times.

The sequencing input was peripheral blood or thyroid tissue (not recorded which). The receptor was isolated from an adult man with Graves' hyperthyroidism. The chain is built from TRBV2 and TRBJ1-1; D remains ambiguous. The CDR3 reads CASKWRPLGTEAFF. DNA of the CDR3: TGTGCCAGCAAATGGCGACCTTTGGGCACTGAAGCTTTCTTT.